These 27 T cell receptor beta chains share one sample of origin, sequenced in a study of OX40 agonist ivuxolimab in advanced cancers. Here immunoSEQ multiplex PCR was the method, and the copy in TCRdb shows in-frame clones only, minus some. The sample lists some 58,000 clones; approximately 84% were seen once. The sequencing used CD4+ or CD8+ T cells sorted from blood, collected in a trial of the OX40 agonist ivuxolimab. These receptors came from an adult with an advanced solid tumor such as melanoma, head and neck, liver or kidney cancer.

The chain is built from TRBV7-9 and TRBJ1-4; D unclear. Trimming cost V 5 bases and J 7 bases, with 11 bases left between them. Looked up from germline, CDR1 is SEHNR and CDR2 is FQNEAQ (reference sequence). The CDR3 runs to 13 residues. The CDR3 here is CASSRAPGEKLFF. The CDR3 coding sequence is TGTGCCAGCAGCCGGGCGCCCGGTGAAAAACTGTTTTTT.

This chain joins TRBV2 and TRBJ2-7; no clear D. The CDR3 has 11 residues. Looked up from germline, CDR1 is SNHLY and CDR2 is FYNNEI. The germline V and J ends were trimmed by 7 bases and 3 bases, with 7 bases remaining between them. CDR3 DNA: TGTGCCAGCACGGGCTACTACGAGCAGTACTTC. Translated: CASTGYYEQYF.

Here the CDR3 reads CASSVTTGVTNQPQHF. The CDR3 DNA reads TGTGCCAGCAGCGTTACGACAGGGGTGACAAATCAGCCCCAGCATTTT. The rearrangement joins TRBV11-2 to TRBJ1-5; TRBD1 matches at 8 bases. CDR1 is SGHAT, CDR2 FQNNGV, per germline. V was clipped by 5 bases and J by 4 bases; unmatched bases: 10. This CDR3 has 16 amino acids.

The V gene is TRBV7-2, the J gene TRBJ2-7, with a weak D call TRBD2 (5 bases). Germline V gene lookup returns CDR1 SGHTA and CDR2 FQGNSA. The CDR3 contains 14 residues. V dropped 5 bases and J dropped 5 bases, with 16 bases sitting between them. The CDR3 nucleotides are TGTGCCAGCAGCCGCGAGTGGGAGTTTAACGAGCAGTACTTC. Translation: CASSREWEFNEQYF.

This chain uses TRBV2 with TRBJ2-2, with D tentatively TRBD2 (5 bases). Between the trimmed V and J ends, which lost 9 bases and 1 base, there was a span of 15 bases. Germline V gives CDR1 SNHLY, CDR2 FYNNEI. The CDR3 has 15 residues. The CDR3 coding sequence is TGTGCCAGTAGAGGGAACAGTCTGAACACCGGGGAGCTGTTTTTT. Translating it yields CASRGNSLNTGELFF.

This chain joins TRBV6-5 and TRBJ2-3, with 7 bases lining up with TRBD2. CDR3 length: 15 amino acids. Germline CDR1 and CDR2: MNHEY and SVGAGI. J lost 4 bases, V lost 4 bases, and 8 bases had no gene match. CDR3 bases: TGTGCCAGCAGTTCCGCCAGCGGGACCCCAGATACGCAGTATTTT. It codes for CASSSASGTPDTQYF.

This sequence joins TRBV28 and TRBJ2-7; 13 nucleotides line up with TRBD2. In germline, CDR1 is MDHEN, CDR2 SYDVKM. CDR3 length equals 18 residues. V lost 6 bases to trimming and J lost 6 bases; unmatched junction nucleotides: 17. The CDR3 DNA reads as TGTGCCAGCAGCCCCCTTTCGGGACTAGCGGGATATGCCGGCGAGCAGTACTTC. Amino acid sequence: CASSPLSGLAGYAGEQYF.

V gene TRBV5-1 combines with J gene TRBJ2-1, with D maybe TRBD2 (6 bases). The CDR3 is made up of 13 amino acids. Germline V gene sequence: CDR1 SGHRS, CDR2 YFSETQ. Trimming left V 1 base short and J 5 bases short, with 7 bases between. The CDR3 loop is CASSLTSHNEQFF. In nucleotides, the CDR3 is TGCGCCAGCAGCTTGACTAGCCACAATGAGCAGTTCTTC.

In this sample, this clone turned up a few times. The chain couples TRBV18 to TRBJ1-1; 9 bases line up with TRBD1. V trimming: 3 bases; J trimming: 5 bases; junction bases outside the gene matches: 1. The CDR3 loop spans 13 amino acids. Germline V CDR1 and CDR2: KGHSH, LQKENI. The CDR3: CASSPGTGTEAFF. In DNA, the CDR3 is TGTGCCAGCTCACCCGGGACAGGGACTGAAGCTTTCTTT.

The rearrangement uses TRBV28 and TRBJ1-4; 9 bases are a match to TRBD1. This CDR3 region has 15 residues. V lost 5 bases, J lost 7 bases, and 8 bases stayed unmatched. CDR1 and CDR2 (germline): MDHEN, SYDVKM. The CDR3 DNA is TGTGCCAGCAGTACACCGGGACAGGGTGTTGAAAAACTGTTTTTT. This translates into CASSTPGQGVEKLFF.

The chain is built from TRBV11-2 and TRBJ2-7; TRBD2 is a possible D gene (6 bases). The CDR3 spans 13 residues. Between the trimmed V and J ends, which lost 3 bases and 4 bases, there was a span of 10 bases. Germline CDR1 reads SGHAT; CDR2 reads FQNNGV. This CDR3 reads CASSFAGRYEQYF. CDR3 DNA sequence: TGTGCCAGCAGCTTTGCGGGAAGGTACGAGCAGTACTTC. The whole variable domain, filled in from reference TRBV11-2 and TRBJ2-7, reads EAGVAQSPRYKIIEKRQSVAFWCNPISGHATLYWYQQILGQGPKLLIQFQNNGVVDDSQLPKDRFSAERLKGVDSTLKIQPAKLEDSAVYLCASSFAGRYEQYFGPGTRLTVT.

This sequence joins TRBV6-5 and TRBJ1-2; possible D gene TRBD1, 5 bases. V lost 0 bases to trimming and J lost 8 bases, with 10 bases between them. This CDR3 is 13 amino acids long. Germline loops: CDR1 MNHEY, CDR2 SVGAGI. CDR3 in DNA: TGTGCCAGCAGTTACTCGGGGGTGAGGGGCTACACCTTC. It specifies CASSYSGVRGYTF.

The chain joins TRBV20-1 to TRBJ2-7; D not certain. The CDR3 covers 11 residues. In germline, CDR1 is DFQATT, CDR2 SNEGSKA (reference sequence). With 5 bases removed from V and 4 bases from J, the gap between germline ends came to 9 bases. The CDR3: CSAGTRYEQYF. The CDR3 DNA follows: TGCAGTGCTGGTACAAGGTACGAGCAGTACTTC.

The CDR3 region has the DNA TGTGCCAGCAGCAAAGCCGGGACGGATCAAGAGACCCAGTACTTC. Its translation is CASSKAGTDQETQYF. This chain links TRBV21-1 with TRBJ2-5. TRBV21-1 is a known pseudogene. The CDR3 sequence is 15 residues long.

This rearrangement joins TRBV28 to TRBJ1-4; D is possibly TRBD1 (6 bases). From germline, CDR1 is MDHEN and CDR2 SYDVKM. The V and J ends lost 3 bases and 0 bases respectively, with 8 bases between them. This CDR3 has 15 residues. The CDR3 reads CASSFGQSTNEKLFF. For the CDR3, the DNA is TGTGCCAGCAGTTTCGGACAGTCAACTAATGAAAAACTGTTTTTT. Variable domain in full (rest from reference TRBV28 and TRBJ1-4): DVKVTQSSRYLVKRTGEKVFLECVQDMDHENMFWYRQDPGLGLRLIYFSYDVKMKEKGDIPEGYSVSREKKERFSLILESASTNQTSMYLCASSFGQSTNEKLFFGSGTQLSVL.

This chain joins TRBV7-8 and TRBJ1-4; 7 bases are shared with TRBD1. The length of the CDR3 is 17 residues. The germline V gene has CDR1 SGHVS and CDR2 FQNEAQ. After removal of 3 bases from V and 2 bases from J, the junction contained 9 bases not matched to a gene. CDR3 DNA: TGTGCCAGCAGCTTGAAACAGGGGTTACGGACTAATGAAAAACTGTTTTTT. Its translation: CASSLKQGLRTNEKLFF.

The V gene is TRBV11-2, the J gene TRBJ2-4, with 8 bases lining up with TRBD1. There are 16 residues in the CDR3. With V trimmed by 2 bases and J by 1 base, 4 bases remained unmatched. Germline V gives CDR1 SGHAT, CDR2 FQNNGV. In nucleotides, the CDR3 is TGTGCCAGCAGCTTAAACAGGGGGGAGGCCAAAAACATTCAGTACTTC. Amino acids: CASSLNRGEAKNIQYF.

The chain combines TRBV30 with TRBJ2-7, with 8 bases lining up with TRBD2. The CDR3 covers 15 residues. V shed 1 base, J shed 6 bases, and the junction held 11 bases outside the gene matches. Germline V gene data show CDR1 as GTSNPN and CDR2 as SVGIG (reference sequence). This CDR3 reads CAWSGSGSKVSEQYF. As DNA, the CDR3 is TGTGCCTGGAGTGGAAGCGGGAGCAAGGTATCCGAGCAGTACTTC. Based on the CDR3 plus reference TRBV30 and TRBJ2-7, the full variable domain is SQTIHQWPATLVQPVGSPLSLECTVEGTSNPNLYWYRQAAGRGLQLLFYSVGIGQISSEVPQNLSASRPQDRQFILSSKKLLLSDSGFYLCAWSGSGSKVSEQYFGPGTRLTVT.

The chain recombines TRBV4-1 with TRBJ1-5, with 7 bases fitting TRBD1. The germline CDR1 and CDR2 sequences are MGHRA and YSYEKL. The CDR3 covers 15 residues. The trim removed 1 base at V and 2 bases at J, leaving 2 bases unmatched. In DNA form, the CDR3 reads TGCGCCAGCAGCCAAGTTCAGGGGGGCAATCAGCCCCAGCATTTT. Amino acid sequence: CASSQVQGGNQPQHF.

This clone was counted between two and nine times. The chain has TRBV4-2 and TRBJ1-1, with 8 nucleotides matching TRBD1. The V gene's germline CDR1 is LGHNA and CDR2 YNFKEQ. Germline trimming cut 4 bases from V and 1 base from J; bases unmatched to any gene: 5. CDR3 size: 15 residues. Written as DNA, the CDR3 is TGTGCCAGCAGCCCGGGACAGGCCAAGAACACTGAAGCTTTCTTT. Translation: CASSPGQAKNTEAFF.

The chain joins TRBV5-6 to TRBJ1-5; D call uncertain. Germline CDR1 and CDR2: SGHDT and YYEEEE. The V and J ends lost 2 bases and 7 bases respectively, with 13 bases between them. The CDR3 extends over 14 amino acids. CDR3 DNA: TGTGCCAGCAGCTTTGGCATAGGGAGCCAGCCCCAGCATTTT. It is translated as CASSFGIGSQPQHF.

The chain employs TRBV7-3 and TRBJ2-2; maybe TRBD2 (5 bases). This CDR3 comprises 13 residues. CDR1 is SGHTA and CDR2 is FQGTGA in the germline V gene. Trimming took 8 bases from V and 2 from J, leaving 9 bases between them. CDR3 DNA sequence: TGTGCCAGCCGAGCGGTAAACACCGGGGAGCTGTTTTTT. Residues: CASRAVNTGELFF.

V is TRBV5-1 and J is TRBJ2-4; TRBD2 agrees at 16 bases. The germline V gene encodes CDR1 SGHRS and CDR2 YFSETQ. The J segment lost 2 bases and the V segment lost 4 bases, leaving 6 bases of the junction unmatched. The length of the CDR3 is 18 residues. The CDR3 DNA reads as TGCGCCAGCAGCCTGGGGACTAGCGGGAGGGCCACCAAAAACATTCAGTACTTC. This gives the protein CASSLGTSGRATKNIQYF.

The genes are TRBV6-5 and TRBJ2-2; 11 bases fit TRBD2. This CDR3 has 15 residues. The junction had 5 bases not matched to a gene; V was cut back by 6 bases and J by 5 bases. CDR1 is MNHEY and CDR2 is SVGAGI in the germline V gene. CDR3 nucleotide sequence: TGTGCCAGCAGGGCCGGGACTAGCGGTACCGGGGAGCTGTTTTTT. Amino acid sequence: CASRAGTSGTGELFF.

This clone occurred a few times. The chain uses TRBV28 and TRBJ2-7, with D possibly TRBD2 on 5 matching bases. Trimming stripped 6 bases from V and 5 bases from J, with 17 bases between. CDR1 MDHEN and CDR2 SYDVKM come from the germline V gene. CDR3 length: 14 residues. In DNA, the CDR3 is TGTGCCAGCAGACTCTCGGCGGGCTCTCACGAGCAGTACTTC. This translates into CASRLSAGSHEQYF.

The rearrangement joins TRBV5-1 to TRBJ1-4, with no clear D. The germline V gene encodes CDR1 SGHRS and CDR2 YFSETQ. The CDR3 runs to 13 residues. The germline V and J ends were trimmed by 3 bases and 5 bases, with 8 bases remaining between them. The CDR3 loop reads CASSSTGNEKLFF. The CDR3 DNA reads TGCGCCAGCAGCTCGACGGGGAATGAAAAACTGTTTTTT.

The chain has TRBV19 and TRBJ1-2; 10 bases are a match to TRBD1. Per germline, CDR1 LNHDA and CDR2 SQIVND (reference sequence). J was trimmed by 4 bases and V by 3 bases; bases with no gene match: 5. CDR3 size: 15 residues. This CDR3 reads CASSMDRGESYGYTF. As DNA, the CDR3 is TGTGCCAGTAGTATGGACAGGGGGGAGAGCTATGGCTACACCTTC.